Below are 19 T cell receptor beta chains sequenced from a single sample in a study of blood T cell repertoires in COVID-19. TCRdb keeps only in-frame clones here, not all; method: immunoSEQ multiplex PCR. The data show 70,000 to 95,000 clones, with roughly nine tenths seen just once and just over 2.5% held by the top ten. Sequencing was done on a sample of peripheral blood. The source of these receptors is a man in his forties or fifties with COVID-19, enrolled during active disease.

The chain recombines TRBV5-1 with TRBJ2-5; 7 bases match TRBD2. Germline CDR1 and CDR2: SGHRS and YFSETQ. The ends lost 5 bases at V and 0 bases at J; junction bases unmatched: 4. The CDR3 contains 14 residues. CDR3 sequence reads: CASRSGLNQETQYF. CDR3 nucleotide sequence: TGCGCCAGCAGATCGGGACTAAACCAAGAGACCCAGTACTTC. Looking up the rest from reference TRBV5-1 and TRBJ2-5 gives the full variable domain: KAGVTQTPRYLIKTRGQQVTLSCSPISGHRSVSWYQQTPGQGLQFLFEYFSETQRNKGNFPGRFSGRQFSNSRSEMNVSTLELGDSALYLCASRSGLNQETQYFGPGTRLLVL.

The chain employs TRBV10-3 and TRBJ2-7; 7 bases are a match to TRBD1. CDR1 is ENHRY and CDR2 is SYGVKD in the germline V gene. Unmatched junction bases numbered 1, after V lost 2 bases and J lost 0 bases. The CDR3 is 14 amino acids. This CDR3 reads CAISEGDSSYEQYV. The CDR3 coding sequence is TGTGCCATCAGTGAGGGGGACAGCTCCTACGAGCAGTACGTC.

The chain links TRBV13 to TRBJ2-1; the match to TRBD2 covers 14 bases. Trimming cost V 5 bases and J 0 bases; bases outside gene matches: 9. CDR3 length equals 19 residues. Germline V gene lookup returns CDR1 PRHDT and CDR2 FYEKMQ (reference sequence). CDR3 nucleotide sequence: TGTGCCAGCAGCGGCCGACTAGCGGGGGGGCAAAGCTCCTACAATGAGCAGTTCTTC. It translates to CASSGRLAGGQSSYNEQFF.

The V and J genes are TRBV13 and TRBJ2-1, with D perhaps TRBD2 (5 bases). Trimming stripped 5 bases from V and 8 bases from J, with 7 bases between. Germline-derived CDR1 and CDR2 are PRHDT and FYEKMQ (reference sequence). The CDR3 is 11 residues long. CDR3 loop: CASSRGYEQFF. CDR3 sequence (DNA): TGTGCCAGCAGCCGGGGTTATGAGCAGTTCTTC.

The CDR3: CASSKQGDGNQPQHF. In DNA, the CDR3 is TGTGCCAGCAGCAAACAGGGGGACGGCAATCAGCCCCAGCATTTT. J is TRBJ1-5 and V is TRBV6-2 or TRBV6-3; 8 positions agree with TRBD1. This CDR3 spans 15 amino acids. Germline CDR1 reads MNHEY; CDR2 reads SVGEGT. The V and J ends lost 6 bases and 2 bases, in that order; junction bases with no gene match: 6.

V and J are TRBV20-1 and TRBJ2-3; no clear D. Germline V CDR1 and CDR2: DFQATT, SNEGSKA (reference sequence). V was shortened by 3 bases and J by 1 base, with 11 bases between the two germline ends. The CDR3 is 14 amino acids. Here the CDR3 reads CSASLRMGTDTQYF. The CDR3 nucleotides are TGCAGTGCTAGTCTGCGGATGGGCACAGATACGCAGTATTTT.

The genes are TRBV19 and TRBJ2-1; TRBD2 aligns across 8 bases. CDR1 and CDR2 (germline): LNHDA, SQIVND (reference sequence). V shed 7 bases and J 5 bases; nucleotides not matched to a gene: 7. This CDR3 has 14 amino acids. The CDR3 protein is CASMGLEGHNEQFF. CDR3 sequence (DNA): TGTGCCAGTATGGGACTAGAGGGACACAATGAGCAGTTCTTC.

This chain links TRBV11-2 with TRBJ2-2; perhaps TRBD2 as D (6 bases). Between the trimmed V and J ends, which lost 0 bases and 2 bases, there was a span of 10 bases. Germline values: CDR1 SGHAT, CDR2 FQNNGV. There are 16 residues in the CDR3. The CDR3 spells CASSLERGGNTGELFF. The CDR3 nucleotides are TGTGCCAGCAGCTTAGAACGGGGAGGCAACACCGGGGAGCTGTTTTTT.

V is TRBV4-3 and J is TRBJ2-3; 13 bases agree with TRBD2. Germline CDR1 reads LGHNA; CDR2 reads YSLEER. The CDR3 runs 20 residues. V gave up 0 bases and J gave up 1 base; unmatched junction bases: 10. The CDR3 coding sequence is TGCGCCAGCAGCCAAGATTTCGGACTAGCGGGAGCGTCCGGCACAGATACGCAGTATTTT. Protein sequence: CASSQDFGLAGASGTDTQYF.

The V and J genes are TRBV27 and TRBJ2-5; D is uncertain. The CDR3 consists of 14 residues. V was cut by 5 bases and J by 3 bases, with 13 bases left in between. Germline V gene data show CDR1 as MNHEY and CDR2 as SMNVEV (reference sequence). CDR3 DNA: TGTGCCAGCAGTGCCCCAGGCCTTGAAGAGACCCAGTACTTC. Residues: CASSAPGLEETQYF.

The chain has TRBV4-1 and TRBJ2-2, with D tentatively TRBD2 (6 bases). This CDR3 is built from 15 residues. Germline CDR1 and CDR2: MGHRA and YSYEKL. Between the trimmed V and J ends, which lost 4 bases and 6 bases, there was a span of 15 bases. The CDR3 protein is CASSLGGIQPGELFF. The CDR3 DNA sequence: TGCGCCAGCAGCCTTGGAGGGATCCAGCCCGGGGAGCTGTTTTTT.

The V call is TRBV4-3, the J call TRBJ2-3, with D perhaps matching TRBD2 (6 bases). The germline V gene encodes CDR1 LGHNA and CDR2 YSLEER. The CDR3 is 18 amino acids. V shed 0 bases and J shed 1 base, with 17 bases lying between them. The CDR3 bases are TGCGCCAGCAGCCAAGAGTCCGGAAGGTGGGGGGGCACAGATACGCAGTATTTT. Its translation is CASSQESGRWGGTDTQYF.

The chain joins TRBV7-3 to TRBJ2-5; 10 nucleotides line up with TRBD1. Per germline, CDR1 SGHTA and CDR2 FQGTGA. The CDR3 covers 17 residues. V lost 5 bases and J lost 6; bases outside the gene matches: 15. As DNA, the CDR3 is TGTGCCAGCAGCCCCCATCCCTCGGGACAGGGGTGGAAGACCCAGTACTTC. Translation gives CASSPHPSGQGWKTQYF.

As to this clone: One end of the junction fails to match germline, which may point to a read error. This chain connects TRBV6-2 or TRBV6-3 to TRBJ1-1; no clear D. Germline values: CDR1 MNHEY, CDR2 SVGEGT. CDR3 length equals 12 residues. CDR3 protein: CASGYYRTEAFF. The CDR3 nucleotides are TGTGCCAGCGGTTATTATCGCACTGAAGCTTTCTTT.

This chain connects TRBV10-3 to TRBJ1-2; D possibly corresponds to TRBD1 (5 bases). This CDR3 has 15 residues. Per germline, CDR1 ENHRY and CDR2 SYGVKD. V was shortened by 0 bases and J by 1 base, with 9 bases between the two germline ends. CDR3 in amino acids: CAISESAGINYGYTF. In nucleotides, the CDR3 is TGTGCCATCAGTGAGTCGGCAGGGATTAACTATGGCTACACCTTC.

The chain joins TRBV7-2 to TRBJ1-5; 9 bases align to TRBD1. Trimming at V came to 3 bases and at J to 9 bases, leaving 9 bases not matched to a gene. This CDR3 spans 15 amino acids. CDR1 is SGHTA and CDR2 is FQGNSA in the germline V gene. The CDR3 sequence: CASSFGTGTLLPQHF. In nucleotides, the CDR3 is TGTGCCAGCAGCTTCGGGACAGGGACCTTGTTGCCCCAGCATTTT.

This clone was picked up one time. J is TRBJ1-1 and V is TRBV9; D uncertain. The CDR3 has 14 residues. V lost 3 bases to trimming and J lost 6 bases, with 15 bases between them. CDR1 and CDR2 (germline): SGDLS, YYNGEE. The CDR3 coding sequence is TGTGCCAGCAGCGCCGAGAGGGCAGCTTCTGAAGCTTTCTTT. Translation: CASSAERAASEAFF.

Only a few counts were recorded for this clone. J is TRBJ2-1 and V is TRBV30; 8 bases are shared with TRBD2. J lost 0 bases, V lost 2 bases, and 6 bases had no gene match. The germline V gene has CDR1 GTSNPN and CDR2 SVGIG (reference sequence). This CDR3 spans 16 amino acids. The CDR3 spells CAWSTLAVTSYNEQFF. The CDR3 DNA reads TGTGCCTGGAGTACACTAGCGGTTACCTCCTACAATGAGCAGTTCTTC.

Only one count was recorded for this clone. The J gene is TRBJ2-2, the V gene TRBV7-2, with a possible D match to TRBD2 (6 bases). This CDR3 has 17 amino acids. Deletions cut 1 base from V and 6 bases from J, with 18 bases between. CDR1 SGHTA and CDR2 FQGNSA come from the germline V gene. This CDR3 is CASSLVGGAQKAGELFF. The CDR3 nucleotides are TGTGCCAGCAGCTTAGTGGGCGGGGCCCAAAAGGCCGGGGAGCTGTTTTTT.